Detailed here is one T cell receptor (beta chain). Produced via immunoSEQ multiplex PCR; TCRdb's table is partial and in-frame only. The sample records about 210,000 clones, approximately 80% being singletons. The CDR3 consists of 15 residues. Trimming left V 6 bases short and J 0 bases short, with 12 bases between. Germline CDR1 and CDR2: LNHDA and SQIVND (reference sequence). This entry is derived from a study of blood T cell repertoires in COVID-19. Across the whole study: Sources were T cells, B-cell-depleted T cells, or PBMCs; the material itself was cDNA or gDNA.

The genes are TRBV19 and TRBJ1-5; maybe TRBD1 (6 bases). The TCR sequence derives from a human donor in a cohort sampled during active COVID-19. The material sequenced was peripheral blood. CDR3 protein: CASSPTGFSNQPQHF. The DNA of the CDR3 is TGTGCCAGTAGCCCCACAGGGTTTAGCAATCAGCCCCAGCATTTT.